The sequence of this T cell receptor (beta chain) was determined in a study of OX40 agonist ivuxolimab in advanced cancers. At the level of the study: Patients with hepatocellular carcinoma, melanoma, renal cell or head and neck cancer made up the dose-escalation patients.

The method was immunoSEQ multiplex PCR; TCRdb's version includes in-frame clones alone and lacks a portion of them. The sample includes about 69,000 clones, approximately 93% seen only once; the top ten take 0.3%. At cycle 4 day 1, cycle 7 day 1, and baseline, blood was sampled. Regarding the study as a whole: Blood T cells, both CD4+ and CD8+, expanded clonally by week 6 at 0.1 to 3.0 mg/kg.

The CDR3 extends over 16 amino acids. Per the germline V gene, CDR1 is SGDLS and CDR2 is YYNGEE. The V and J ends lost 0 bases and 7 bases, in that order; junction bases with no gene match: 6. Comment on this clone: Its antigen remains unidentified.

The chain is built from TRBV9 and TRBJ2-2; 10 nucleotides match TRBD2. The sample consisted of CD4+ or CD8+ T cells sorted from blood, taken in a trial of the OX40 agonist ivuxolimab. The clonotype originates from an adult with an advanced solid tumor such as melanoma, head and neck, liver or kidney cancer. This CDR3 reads CASSVDLAGVGGELFF. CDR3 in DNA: TGTGCCAGCAGCGTAGACCTAGCGGGGGTGGGCGGGGAGCTGTTTTTT.